A selection of T cell receptor beta chains follows, all from one sample in a study of control samples from healthy donors and cancer patients. Profiled with immunoSEQ multiplex PCR; TCRdb holds only in-frame clones, not every one. Among about 79,000 clones listed, more than 85% were seen once. Sequencing was done on a sample of PBMCs. The source is a woman in her thirties or forties with lung cancer. Each CDR3 is given with its conserved first and last residue. Each record gives: V gene, clone size, D gene, J gene, CDR3 DNA, CDR3 protein. A D gene is named only where the DNA matches it firmly. The size field is filled for only some rows; it gives once, few, many or a size class.

TRBV14,-,-,TRBJ2-3,TGTGCCAGCAGCCAGAGCAGAGGGGGCACAGATACGCAGTATTTT,CASSQSRGGTDTQYF
TRBV12-5,once,-,TRBJ2-3,TGTGCTAGTGGTTTGTCCGCCGGGACTCCCACAGATACGCAGTATTTT,CASGLSAGTPTDTQYF
TRBV5-1,-,-,TRBJ2-6,TGCGCCAGCAGACCGATACAGAGCGATTTGTCTGGGGCCAACGTCCTGACTTTC,CASRPIQSDLSGANVLTF
TRBV5-5,-,-,TRBJ1-1,TGTGCCAGCAGCTTAATGGAGTTGTCGCACACTGAAGCTTTCTTT,CASSLMELSHTEAFF
TRBV28,-,TRBD1,TRBJ2-7,TGTGCCAGCAGTTTATACCGACAGGGGAACCTTCGATACGAGCAGTACTTC,CASSLYRQGNLRYEQYF
TRBV6-5,-,TRBD1,TRBJ1-5,TGTGCCAGCAGCACAGGGGGAATGAGCAATCAGCCCCAGCATTTT,CASSTGGMSNQPQHF
TRBV18,-,TRBD1,TRBJ1-1,TGTGCCAGCTCACTGCACGACAGGGGGAACTCTGAAGCTTTCTTT,CASSLHDRGNSEAFF
TRBV9,-,-,TRBJ2-2,TGTGCCAGCAGCCGGACGATACTTACCGGGGAGCTGTTTTTT,CASSRTILTGELFF
TRBV7-2,-,TRBD1,TRBJ1-5,TGTGCCAGCAGCTTACCCAGAGGGGACAGGGGGTCCTATCAGCCCCAGCATTTT,CASSLPRGDRGSYQPQHF
TRBV3-1/TRBV3-2,-,-,TRBJ1-2,TGTGCCAGCAGCCAACAATCCACTTGGGCGGGCTATGGCTACACCTTC,CASSQQSTWAGYGYTF
TRBV21-1,-,-,TRBJ2-7,TGTGCCAGCAGCAAACGACTCAATTACGAGCAGTACTTC,CASSKRLNYEQYF
TRBV6-2/TRBV6-3,once,-,TRBJ2-1,TGTGCCAGCAGTTACTCCGCAGGGACCTACAATGAGCAGTTCTTC,CASSYSAGTYNEQFF
TRBV19,-,TRBD1,TRBJ2-7,TGTGCCAGTAGTGCCGGGACAGACTACGAGCAGTACTTC,CASSAGTDYEQYF
TRBV6-5,-,TRBD1,TRBJ1-1,TGTGCCAGTACAGGGGTCTATGAAGCTTTCTTT,CASTGVYEAFF
TRBV3-1/TRBV3-2,-,-,TRBJ2-3,TGTGCCAGCAGCCAAAGGCCCCCCGGGACTCCTAACACAGATACGCAGTATTTT,CASSQRPPGTPNTDTQYF
TRBV7-9,-,-,TRBJ1-2,TGTGCCAGCAGCTCCTACAGGGAAGGCTATGGCTACACCTTC,CASSSYREGYGYTF
TRBV7-2,-,-,TRBJ1-1,TGTGCCAGCAGCTTAGGTCTGGGGCTGAACACTGAAGCTTTCTTT,CASSLGLGLNTEAFF
TRBV7-9,once,-,TRBJ2-7,TGTGCCAGCAGCCTCCGGGACCTAGTGTACTTC,CASSLRDLVYF
TRBV18,-,-,TRBJ1-1,TGTGCCAGCTCACCAATCCGGACGCCGCGCCGTGACACTGAAGCTTTCTTT,CASSPIRTPRRDTEAFF
TRBV6-6,-,-,TRBJ2-2,TGTGCCAGCAGTCTTTTTTCTCCGGGACTCCGAAACACCGGGGAGCTGTTTTTT,CASSLFSPGLRNTGELFF
TRBV5-6,-,-,TRBJ1-1,TGTGCCAGCAGCTTCATGTCCACTGAAGCTTTCTTT,CASSFMSTEAFF
TRBV4-1,-,-,TRBJ1-5,TGCGCCAGCAGCCAAGATGGGGGGGGGTGGCAGCCCCAGCATTTT,CASSQDGGGWQPQHF
TRBV3-1/TRBV3-2,-,TRBD1,TRBJ1-5,TGTGCCAGCAGCCAAGAAGGGGGCAGTCAGCCCCAGCATTTT,CASSQEGGSQPQHF